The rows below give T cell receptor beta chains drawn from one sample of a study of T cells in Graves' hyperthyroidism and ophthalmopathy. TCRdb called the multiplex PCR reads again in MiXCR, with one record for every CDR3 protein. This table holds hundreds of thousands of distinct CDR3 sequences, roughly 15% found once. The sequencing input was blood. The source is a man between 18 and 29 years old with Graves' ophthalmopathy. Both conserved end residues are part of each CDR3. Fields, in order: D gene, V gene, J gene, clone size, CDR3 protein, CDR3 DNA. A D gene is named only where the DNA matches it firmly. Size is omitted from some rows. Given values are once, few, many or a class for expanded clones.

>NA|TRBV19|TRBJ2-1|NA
CASSMGQGGEQFF
TGTGCCAGTAGTATGGGGCAGGGCGGTGAGCAGTTCTTC
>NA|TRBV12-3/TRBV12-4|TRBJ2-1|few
CASSWSLGNEQFF
TGTGCCAGCAGTTGGAGCCTCGGGAATGAGCAGTTCTTC
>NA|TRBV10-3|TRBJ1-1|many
CASRRGEDTEAFF
TGTGCCTCAAGAAGGGGCGAGGACACTGAAGCTTTCTTT
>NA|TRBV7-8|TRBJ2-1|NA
CASSARSSYNEQFF
TGTGCCAGCAGCGCTCGGAGCTCCTACAATGAGCAGTTCTTC
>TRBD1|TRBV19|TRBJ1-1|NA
CASADRGNTEAFF
TGTGCCAGTGCAGACAGGGGTAACACTGAAGCTTTCTTT
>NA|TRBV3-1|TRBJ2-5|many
CASSQDGMPAKTQYF
TGTGCCAGCAGCCAAGATGGGATGCCAGCCAAGACCCAGTACTTC
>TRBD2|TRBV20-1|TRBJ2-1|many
CSARDLREALSSYNEQFF
TGCAGTGCTAGAGATCTGCGGGAGGCCCTGAGCTCCTACAATGAGCAGTTCTTC
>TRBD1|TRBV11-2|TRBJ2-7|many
CASSLGGQGLYEQYF
TGTGCCAGCAGCCTAGGGGGACAGGGGTTATACGAGCAGTACTTC
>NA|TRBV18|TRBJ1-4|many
CASSPDSTGEKLFF
TGTGCCAGCTCACCGGACAGTACGGGTGAAAAACTGTTTTTT
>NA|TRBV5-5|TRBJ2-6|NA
CASSPPGSPISGANVLTF
TGTGCCAGCAGCCCGCCGGGGAGTCCTATCTCTGGGGCCAACGTCCTGACTTTC
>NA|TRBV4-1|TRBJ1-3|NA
CASSQNLMGNQNTIYF
TGCGCCAGCAGCCAAAATCTGATGGGGAATCAAAACACCATATATTTT
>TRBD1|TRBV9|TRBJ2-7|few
CASSEGQGVYEQYF
TGTGCCAGCAGCGAGGGACAGGGAGTTTACGAGCAGTACTTC
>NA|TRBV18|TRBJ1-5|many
CASPLPGPEGQPQHF
TGTGCCAGCCCCTTACCGGGACCCGAGGGCCAGCCCCAGCATTTT
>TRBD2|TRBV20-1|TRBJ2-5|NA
CSARETSGYF
TGCAGTGCTAGAGAGACTAGCGGGTACTTC
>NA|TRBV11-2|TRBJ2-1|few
CASSSLWDVGNNEQFF
TGTGCCAGCAGCTCACTTTGGGACGTAGGAAACAATGAGCAGTTCTTC
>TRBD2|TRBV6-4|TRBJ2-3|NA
CASSGLAGGDTDTQYF
TGTGCCAGCAGTGGGTTAGCGGGGGGCGATACAGATACGCAGTATTTT
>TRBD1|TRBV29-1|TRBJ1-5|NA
CSVGTGSFNQPQHF
TGCAGCGTTGGGACAGGAAGTTTTAATCAGCCCCAGCATTTT
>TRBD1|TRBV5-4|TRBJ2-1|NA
CASSRSGTGHYNERFF
TGTGCCAGCAGCAGGTCCGGGACAGGGCACTACAATGAGCGGTTCTTC
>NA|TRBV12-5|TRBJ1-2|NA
CASGPTDIYGYTF
TGTGCTAGTGGTCCAACCGACATCTATGGCTACACCTTC
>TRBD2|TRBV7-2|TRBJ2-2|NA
CASSHYSGPNTGELFF
TGTGCCAGCAGCCACTATAGCGGGCCCAACACCGGGGAGCTGTTTTTT
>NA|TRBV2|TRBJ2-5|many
CASSEALGGRWETQYF
TGTGCCAGCAGTGAAGCGCTTGGGGGGCGTTGGGAGACCCAGTACTTC
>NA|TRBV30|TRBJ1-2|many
CAWRTAGYGYTF
TGTGCCTGGAGGACCGCAGGGTATGGCTACACCTTC
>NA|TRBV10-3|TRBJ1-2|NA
CAISGRYGYTF
TGTGCCATCAGTGGAAGATATGGCTACACCTTC
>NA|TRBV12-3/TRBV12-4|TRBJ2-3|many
CASSLLGPETDTQYF
TGTGCCAGCAGTTTGTTGGGCCCAGAGACAGATACGCAGTATTTT
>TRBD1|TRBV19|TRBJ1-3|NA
CASSRDLRGLGNTIYF
TGTGCCAGTAGTAGGGACCTCAGGGGGCTCGGAAACACCATATATTTT
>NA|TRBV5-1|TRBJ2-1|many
CASSLGIAAGTGIEQFF
TGCGCCAGCAGTTTAGGGATTGCGGCCGGAACGGGAATTGAGCAGTTCTTC
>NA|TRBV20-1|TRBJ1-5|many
CSASLPWGNQPQHF
TGCAGTGCTAGTCTGCCTTGGGGCAATCAGCCCCAGCATTTT
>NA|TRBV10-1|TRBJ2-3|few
CASSESRPSTDTQYF
TGCGCCAGCAGTGAGTCGAGACCGAGCACAGATACGCAGTATTTT
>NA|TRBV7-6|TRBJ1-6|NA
CASSSSAATENSPLHF
TGTGCCAGCAGCTCCTCCGCGGCGACAGAGAATTCACCCCTCCACTTT
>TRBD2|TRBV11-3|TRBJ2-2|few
CASSFFSGAANTGELFF
TGTGCCAGCAGCTTTTTTAGCGGGGCCGCGAACACCGGGGAGCTGTTTTTT
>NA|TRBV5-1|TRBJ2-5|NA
CASSLAATPQETQYF
TGCGCCAGCAGCTTGGCCGCGACACCCCAAGAGACCCAGTACTTC
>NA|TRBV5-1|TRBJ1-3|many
CASSLGTASGNTIYF
TGCGCCAGCAGCTTGGGAACAGCCTCTGGAAACACCATATATTTT
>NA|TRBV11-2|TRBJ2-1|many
CASSLDSGGNEQFF
TGTGCCAGCAGCTTAGATTCCGGCGGGAATGAGCAGTTCTTC
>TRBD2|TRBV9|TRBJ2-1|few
CASSVGLAGVRQARYNEQFF
TGTGCCAGCAGCGTAGGACTAGCGGGAGTTCGGCAAGCCAGGTACAATGAGCAGTTCTTC
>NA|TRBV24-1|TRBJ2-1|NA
CATSDFSRESNEQFF
TGTGCCACCAGTGATTTCAGTCGTGAGTCCAATGAGCAGTTCTTC
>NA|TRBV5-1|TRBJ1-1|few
CASSTDSNTEAFF
TGCGCCAGCAGCACGGACAGTAACACTGAAGCTTTCTTT
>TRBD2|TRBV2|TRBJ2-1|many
CASRRVAGEGEQFF
TGTGCCAGCAGGAGAGTAGCGGGAGAAGGTGAGCAGTTCTTC
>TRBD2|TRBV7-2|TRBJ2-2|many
CASSLDGTRNTGELFF
TGTGCCAGCAGCTTAGATGGGACTAGGAACACCGGGGAGCTGTTTTTT
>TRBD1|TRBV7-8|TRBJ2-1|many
CASNLIGTGGVYEQFF
TGTGCCAGCAACCTGATTGGGACAGGGGGAGTTTATGAGCAGTTCTTC
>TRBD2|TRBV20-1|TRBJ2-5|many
CSARPGLAGAWETQYF
TGCAGTGCTAGACCAGGACTAGCGGGAGCTTGGGAGACCCAGTACTTC
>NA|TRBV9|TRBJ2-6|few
CASSVARGQSLISGANVLTF
TGTGCCAGCAGCGTAGCGAGGGGCCAGAGTCTAATCTCTGGGGCCAACGTCCTGACTTTC
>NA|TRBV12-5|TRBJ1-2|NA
CASGFGTDIPYYGYTF
TGTGCTAGTGGCTTCGGGACGGACATCCCCTACTATGGCTACACCTTC
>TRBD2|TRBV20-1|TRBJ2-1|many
CSARDISGEYNEQFF
TGCAGTGCTAGAGATATAAGCGGGGAGTACAATGAGCAGTTCTTC
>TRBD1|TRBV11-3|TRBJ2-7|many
CASSLRDSSLHEQYF
TGTGCCAGCAGCCTACGGGACAGTTCTCTCCACGAGCAGTACTTC
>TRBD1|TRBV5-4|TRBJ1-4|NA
CASSRPGQGQEKLFF
TGTGCCAGCAGCCGCCCGGGACAGGGACAGGAAAAACTGTTTTTT
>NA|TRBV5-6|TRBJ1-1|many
CASSLFKNTEAFF
TGTGCCAGCAGCTTATTTAAGAACACTGAAGCTTTCTTT
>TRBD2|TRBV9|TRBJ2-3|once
CASSVGGGRDTQYF
TGTGCCAGCAGCGTTGGGGGAGGGCGAGATACGCAGTATTTT
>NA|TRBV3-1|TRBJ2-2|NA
CASRSGGGQVGELFF
TGTGCCAGCCGCTCTGGGGGGGGGCAAGTCGGGGAGCTGTTTTTT
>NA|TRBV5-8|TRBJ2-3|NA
CASSLVALTDTQYF
TGTGCCAGCAGCTTGGTGGCGCTCACAGATACGCAGTATTTT
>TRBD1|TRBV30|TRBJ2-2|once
CAWSSRTGGELFF
TGTGCCTGGAGTTCGCGGACAGGCGGGGAGCTGTTTTTT
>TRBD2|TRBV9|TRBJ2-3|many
CASSASPSGYTDTQYF
TGTGCCAGCAGCGCCTCCCCTAGCGGTTACACAGATACGCAGTATTTT
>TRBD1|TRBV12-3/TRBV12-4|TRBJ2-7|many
CASRTTGGGYEQYF
TGTGCCAGCCGTACCACAGGGGGCGGCTACGAGCAGTACTTC
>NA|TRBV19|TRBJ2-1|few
CASSMSVQGNEQFF
TGTGCCAGTAGTATGTCCGTACAAGGGAATGAGCAGTTCTTC
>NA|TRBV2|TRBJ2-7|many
CASSEDTGYEQYF
TGTGCCAGCAGTGAGGACACAGGCTACGAGCAGTACTTC
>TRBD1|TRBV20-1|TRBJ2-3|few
CSASGGQGIAAGSTDTQYF
TGCAGTGCTAGTGGGGGACAGGGGATAGCGGCGGGTAGCACAGATACGCAGTATTTT
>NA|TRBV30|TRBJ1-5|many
CAWSLGDPSNQPQHF
TGTGCCTGGAGTCTGGGGGATCCTAGCAATCAGCCCCAGCATTTT
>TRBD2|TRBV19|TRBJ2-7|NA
CASRLGVAGAYEQYF
TGTGCCAGTAGGCTCGGCGTGGCGGGGGCCTACGAGCAGTACTTC
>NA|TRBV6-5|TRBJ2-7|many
CASSYLAGYEQYF
TGTGCCAGCAGTTACCTCGCCGGGTACGAGCAGTACTTC